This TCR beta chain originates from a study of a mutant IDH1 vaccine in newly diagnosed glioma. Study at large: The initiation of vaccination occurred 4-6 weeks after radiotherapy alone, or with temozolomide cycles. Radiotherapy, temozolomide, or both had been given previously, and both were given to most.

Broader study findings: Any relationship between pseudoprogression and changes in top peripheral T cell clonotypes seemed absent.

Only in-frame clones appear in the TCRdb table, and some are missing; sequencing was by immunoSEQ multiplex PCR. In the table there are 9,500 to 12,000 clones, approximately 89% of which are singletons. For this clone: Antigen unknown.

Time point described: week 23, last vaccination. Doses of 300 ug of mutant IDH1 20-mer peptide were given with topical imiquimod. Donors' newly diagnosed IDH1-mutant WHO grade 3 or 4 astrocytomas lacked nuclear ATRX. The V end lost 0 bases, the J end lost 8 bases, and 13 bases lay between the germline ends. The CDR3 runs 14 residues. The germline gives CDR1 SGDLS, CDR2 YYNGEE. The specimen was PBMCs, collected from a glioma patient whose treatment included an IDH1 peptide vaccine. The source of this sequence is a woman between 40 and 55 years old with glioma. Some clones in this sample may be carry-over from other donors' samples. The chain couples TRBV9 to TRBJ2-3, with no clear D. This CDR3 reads CASSVDSIRATQYF. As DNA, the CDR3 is TGTGCCAGCAGCGTAGATAGTATCCGGGCTACGCAGTATTTT.